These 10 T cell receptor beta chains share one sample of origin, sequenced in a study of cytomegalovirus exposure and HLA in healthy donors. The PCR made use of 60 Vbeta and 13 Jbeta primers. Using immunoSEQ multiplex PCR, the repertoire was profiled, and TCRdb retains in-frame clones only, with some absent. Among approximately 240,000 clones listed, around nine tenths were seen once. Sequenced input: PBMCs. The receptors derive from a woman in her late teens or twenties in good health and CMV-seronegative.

CDR3 DNA: TGTGCCAGCAGCGTATACAGGGGTTTAGTCTATGGCTACACCTTC. Residues: CASSVYRGLVYGYTF. V is TRBV11-2 and J is TRBJ1-2, with 7 bases that match TRBD1. The V and J ends lost 5 bases and 4 bases, in that order; junction bases with no gene match: 10. This CDR3 contains 15 residues. The germline gives CDR1 SGHAT, CDR2 FQNNGV.

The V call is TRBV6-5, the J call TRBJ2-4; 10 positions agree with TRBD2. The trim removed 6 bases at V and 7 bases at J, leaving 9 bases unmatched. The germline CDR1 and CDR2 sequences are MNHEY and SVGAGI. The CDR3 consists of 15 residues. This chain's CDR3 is CASSRRGLADNIQYF. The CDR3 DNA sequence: TGTGCCAGCAGCCGACGCGGACTAGCGGATAACATTCAGTACTTC.

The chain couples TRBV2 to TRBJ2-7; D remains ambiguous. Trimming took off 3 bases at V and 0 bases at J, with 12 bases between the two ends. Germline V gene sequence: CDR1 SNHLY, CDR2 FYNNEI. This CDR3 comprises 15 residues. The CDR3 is CASSEARFSSYEQYF. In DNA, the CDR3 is TGTGCCAGCAGTGAGGCTAGGTTCAGCTCCTACGAGCAGTACTTC. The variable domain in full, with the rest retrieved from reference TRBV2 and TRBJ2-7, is EPEVTQTPSHQVTQMGQEVILRCVPISNHLYFYWYRQILGQKVEFLVSFYNNEISEKSEIFDDQFSVERPDGSNFTLKIRSTKLEDSAMYFCASSEARFSSYEQYFGPGTRLTVT.

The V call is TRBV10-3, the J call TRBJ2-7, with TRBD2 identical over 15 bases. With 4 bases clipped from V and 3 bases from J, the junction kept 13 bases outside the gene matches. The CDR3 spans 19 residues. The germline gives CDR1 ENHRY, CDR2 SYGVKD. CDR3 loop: CAISGSPGLAGGIDYEQYF. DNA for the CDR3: TGTGCCATCAGTGGGTCCCCGGGACTAGCGGGAGGAATTGACTACGAGCAGTACTTC.

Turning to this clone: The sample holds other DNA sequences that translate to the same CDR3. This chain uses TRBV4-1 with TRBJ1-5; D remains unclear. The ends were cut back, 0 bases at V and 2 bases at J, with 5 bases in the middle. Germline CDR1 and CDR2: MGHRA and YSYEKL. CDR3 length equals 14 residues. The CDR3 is CASSQDPGNQPQHF. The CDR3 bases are TGCGCCAGCAGCCAAGACCCGGGCAATCAGCCCCAGCATTTT.

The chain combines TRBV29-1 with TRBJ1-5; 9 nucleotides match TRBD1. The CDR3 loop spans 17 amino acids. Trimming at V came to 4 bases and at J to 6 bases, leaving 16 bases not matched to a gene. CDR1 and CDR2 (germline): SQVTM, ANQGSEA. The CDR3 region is CSVGWLDGQGSGQPQHF. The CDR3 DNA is TGCAGCGTTGGTTGGTTAGACGGACAGGGGTCGGGTCAGCCCCAGCATTTT.

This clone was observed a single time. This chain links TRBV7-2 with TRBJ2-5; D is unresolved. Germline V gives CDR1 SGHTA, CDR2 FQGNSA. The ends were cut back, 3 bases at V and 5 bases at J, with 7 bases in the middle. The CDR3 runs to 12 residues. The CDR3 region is CASSFTRETQYF. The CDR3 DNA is TGTGCCAGCAGCTTCACCCGGGAGACCCAGTACTTC.

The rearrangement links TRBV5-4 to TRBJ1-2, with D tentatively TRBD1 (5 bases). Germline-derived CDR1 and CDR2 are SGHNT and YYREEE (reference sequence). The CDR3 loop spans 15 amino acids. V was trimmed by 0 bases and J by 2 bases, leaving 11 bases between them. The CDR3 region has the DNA TGTGCCAGCAGCTTGGAATTACAGGAGAACTATGGCTACACCTTC. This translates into CASSLELQENYGYTF. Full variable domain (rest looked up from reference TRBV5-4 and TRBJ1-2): ETGVTQSPTHLIKTRGQQVTLRCSSQSGHNTVSWYQQALGQGPQFIFQYYREEENGRGNFPPRFSGLQFPNYSSELNVNALELDDSALYLCASSLELQENYGYTFGSGTRLTVV.

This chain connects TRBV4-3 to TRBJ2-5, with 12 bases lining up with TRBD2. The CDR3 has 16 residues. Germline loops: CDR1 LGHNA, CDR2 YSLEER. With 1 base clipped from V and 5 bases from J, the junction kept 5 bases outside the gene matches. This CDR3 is CASSQGLAGGQETQYF. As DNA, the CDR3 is TGCGCCAGCAGCCAAGGCCTAGCGGGGGGGCAGGAGACCCAGTACTTC.

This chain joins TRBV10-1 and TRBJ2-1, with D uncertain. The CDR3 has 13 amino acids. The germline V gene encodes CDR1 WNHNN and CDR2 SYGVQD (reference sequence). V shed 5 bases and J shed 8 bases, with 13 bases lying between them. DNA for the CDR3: TGCGCCAGCAGTCCTCTCGCGTCGGATGAGCAGTTCTTC. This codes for CASSPLASDEQFF.